This TCR beta chain was retrieved from a study of control samples from healthy donors and cancer patients. Germline CDR1 is MDHEN and CDR2 is SYDVKM. Unmatched junction bases numbered 4, after V lost 8 bases and J lost 5 bases. This CDR3 is built from 12 residues. Data came from immunoSEQ multiplex PCR; TCRdb stores just in-frame clones and leaves some out. The sample includes 70,000 to 100,000 clones, 70% to 90% of them seen just once. The chain combines TRBV28 with TRBJ1-1, with 8 bases aligning to TRBD1. The source of this sequence is a woman aged 55-75 years with head and neck cancer. The sequenced material came from PBMCs. The CDR3 is CASGTGQTEAFF. The DNA for the CDR3 is TGTGCCAGCGGGACAGGCCAAACTGAAGCTTTCTTT.